This TCR beta chain was captured in a study of OX40 agonist ivuxolimab in advanced cancers. The overall study: Patients in the trial were receiving intravenous ivuxolimab every 2 weeks, at doses of 0.01 to 10 mg/kg.

Study results and caveats: In the 0.1 to 3.0 mg/kg range, CD4+ and CD8+ blood T cells had expanded clonally by week 6. The 0.1-3.0 mg/kg partial responders had among the lowest clonal expansion. Low normalized T-cell clonal expansion was also seen in some nonresponders.

On this clone: Its antigen is as yet unknown.

V gave up 0 bases and J gave up 2 bases, with 11 bases separating them. Germline CDR1 reads GTSNPN; CDR2 reads SVGIG (reference sequence). This CDR3 spans 15 amino acids. Here immunoSEQ multiplex PCR was the method, and the copy in TCRdb shows in-frame clones only, minus some. This table holds tens of thousands of clones, approximately 88% found once. The clonotype comes from an adult with an advanced solid tumor such as melanoma, head and neck, liver or kidney cancer. The genes are TRBV30 and TRBJ1-3; D is unresolved. The sample in question was CD4+ or CD8+ T cells sorted from blood, obtained in a trial of the OX40 agonist ivuxolimab. CDR3 bases: TGTGCCTGGAGTGTACGTAGGGATCCTGGAAACACCATATATTTT. This encodes CAWSVRRDPGNTIYF.